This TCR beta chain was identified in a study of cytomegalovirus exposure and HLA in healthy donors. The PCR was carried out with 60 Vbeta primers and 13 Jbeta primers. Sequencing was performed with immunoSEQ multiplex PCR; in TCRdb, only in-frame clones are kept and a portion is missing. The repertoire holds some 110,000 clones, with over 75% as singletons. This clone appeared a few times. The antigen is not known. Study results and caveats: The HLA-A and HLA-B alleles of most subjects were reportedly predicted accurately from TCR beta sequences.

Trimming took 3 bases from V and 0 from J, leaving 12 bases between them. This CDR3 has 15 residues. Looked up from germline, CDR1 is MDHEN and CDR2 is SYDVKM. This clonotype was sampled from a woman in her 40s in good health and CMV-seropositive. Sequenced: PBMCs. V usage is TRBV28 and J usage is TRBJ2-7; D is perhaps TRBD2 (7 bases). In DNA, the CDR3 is TGTGCCAGCAGTTTGGGGGGGGCTAGCTCCTACGAGCAGTACTTC. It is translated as CASSLGGASSYEQYF. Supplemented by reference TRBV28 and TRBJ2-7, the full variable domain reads DVKVTQSSRYLVKRTGEKVFLECVQDMDHENMFWYRQDPGLGLRLIYFSYDVKMKEKGDIPEGYSVSREKKERFSLILESASTNQTSMYLCASSLGGASSYEQYFGPGTRLTVT.